Below are 20 T cell receptor beta chains sequenced from a single sample in a study of blood T cell repertoires in COVID-19. Using immunoSEQ multiplex PCR, the repertoire was profiled, and TCRdb retains in-frame clones only, with some absent. The table includes under 130,000 clones, about 85% detected once. The sequenced sample consisted of peripheral blood. The receptors were gathered from a human donor in a cohort sampled during active COVID-19.

The chain uses TRBV10-1 and TRBJ2-5; possibly TRBD2 for D (6 bases). The CDR3 sequence is 14 residues long. Trimming took 8 bases from V and 4 from J, leaving 17 bases between them. Germline V gene lookup returns CDR1 WNHNN and CDR2 SYGVQD (reference sequence). CDR3 amino acids: CASGGLEGRETQYF. The CDR3 DNA is TGCGCCAGCGGGGGGTTGGAGGGAAGAGAGACCCAGTACTTC.

This clone was counted ten times or more. V and J are TRBV30 and TRBJ2-6; D gene unclear. The CDR3 sequence is 20 residues long. Trimming removed 5 bases from V and 3 bases from J, with 29 bases in between. The germline V gene encodes CDR1 GTSNPN and CDR2 SVGIG (reference sequence). As DNA, the CDR3 is TGTGCCTGGTCTCTTATGAGAGCCACAGCAGCTGGATTTGGGGCCAACGTCCTGACTTTC. Its protein product is CAWSLMRATAAGFGANVLTF.

The V and J genes are TRBV27 and TRBJ2-3, with 12 bases that match TRBD2. The V gene end was trimmed by 5 bases and the J gene end by 0 bases; junction bases not matched to a gene: 6. Per germline, CDR1 MNHEY and CDR2 SMNVEV (reference sequence). The CDR3 length is 17 residues. Written as DNA, the CDR3 is TGTGCCAGCAGTCGATTTGGGACTAGCGGGAGCACAGATACGCAGTATTTT. Its translation is CASSRFGTSGSTDTQYF.

The chain recombines TRBV19 with TRBJ2-3; D is perhaps TRBD1 (5 bases). V dropped 3 bases and J dropped 3 bases, with 10 bases sitting between them. Germline V gene data show CDR1 as LNHDA and CDR2 as SQIVND (reference sequence). The CDR3 runs 14 residues. The CDR3 region has the DNA TGTGCCAGTAGTATCAGGGTTCAGACAGATACGCAGTATTTT. Translating gives CASSIRVQTDTQYF.

The chain uses TRBV29-1 and TRBJ1-2, with D possibly being TRBD1 (5 bases). This CDR3 has 11 residues. The germline CDR1 and CDR2 sequences are SQVTM and ANQGSEA. The CDR3 sequence: CSGLGEDGYTF. The CDR3 nucleotides are TGCAGTGGATTGGGGGAGGATGGCTACACCTTC.

This sequence joins TRBV19 and TRBJ2-2; the D gene is possibly TRBD2 (5 bases). Germline V CDR1 and CDR2: LNHDA, SQIVND (reference sequence). The CDR3 runs 15 residues. Trimming removed 7 bases from V and 0 bases from J, with 12 bases in between. The CDR3 nucleotides read TGTGCCAGTACCCTTGGACTCTCGAACACCGGGGAGCTGTTTTTT. Amino acids: CASTLGLSNTGELFF.

The rearrangement uses TRBV5-1 and TRBJ2-3, with 9 positions matching TRBD2. The CDR3 spans 15 residues. CDR1 and CDR2 from the germline V gene are SGHRS and YFSETQ. With V trimmed by 7 bases and J by 2 bases, 8 bases remained unmatched. The CDR3 sequence: CASQPTSGFTDTQYF. The CDR3 coding sequence is TGCGCCAGCCAGCCCACTAGCGGGTTCACAGATACGCAGTATTTT.

This chain links TRBV5-4 with TRBJ1-1, with 8 bases matching TRBD1. V was clipped by 4 bases and J by 4 bases; unmatched bases: 6. The V gene's germline CDR1 is SGHNT and CDR2 YYREEE (reference sequence). The CDR3 consists of 14 residues. CDR3 residues: CASSKDREGTEAFF. The CDR3 nucleotides read TGTGCCAGCAGCAAGGACAGGGAGGGCACTGAAGCTTTCTTT.

The CDR3 DNA reads TGTGCCAGCAGCTTAGGTGGCCACAATGAGCAGTTCTTC. Encoded protein: CASSLGGHNEQFF. The V gene is TRBV11-3, the J gene TRBJ2-1; D call uncertain. The CDR3 is 13 residues long. CDR1 is SGHNT and CDR2 is YENEEA in the germline V gene. Trimming removed 1 base at V and 5 bases at J, with 6 bases between.

The chain couples TRBV7-2 to TRBJ1-5, with a possible D match to TRBD1 (5 bases). Per the germline V gene, CDR1 is SGHTA and CDR2 is FQGNSA. V lost 1 base and J 2 bases, leaving 9 bases between the germline ends. This CDR3 has 15 residues. CDR3 loop: CASSLGVGGNQPQHF. DNA for the CDR3: TGTGCCAGCAGCTTAGGAGTAGGGGGCAATCAGCCCCAGCATTTT.

The rearrangement uses TRBV28 and TRBJ1-1; D may be TRBD1 (5 bases). In germline, CDR1 is MDHEN, CDR2 SYDVKM. This CDR3 comprises 15 residues. The V and J ends lost 10 bases and 3 bases respectively, with 21 bases between them. CDR3 nucleotides: TGTGCCATCACGGCGAAGGGTCGGGGGTACACTGAAGCTTTCTTT. Translated, it gives CAITAKGRGYTEAFF.

This chain links TRBV10-3 with TRBJ1-2, with TRBD1 as a possible D gene (6 bases). Per the germline V gene, CDR1 is ENHRY and CDR2 is SYGVKD. The CDR3 loop spans 15 amino acids. V was pared by 0 bases and J by 0 bases, with 8 bases between. The CDR3 sequence is CAISESGQPNYGYTF. For the CDR3, the DNA is TGTGCCATCAGTGAGTCCGGACAGCCTAACTATGGCTACACCTTC.

V usage is TRBV2 and J usage is TRBJ1-2; the match to TRBD1 covers 8 bases. V shed 6 bases and J 2 bases; nucleotides not matched to a gene: 5. The CDR3 runs 14 residues. The germline V gene encodes CDR1 SNHLY and CDR2 FYNNEI. The CDR3 spells CASSNRGKNYGYTF. CDR3 in DNA: TGTGCCAGCAGCAACAGGGGGAAGAACTATGGCTACACCTTC.

The J gene is TRBJ2-7, the V gene TRBV3-1 (or the pseudogene TRBV3-2); TRBD2 matches 9 bases. Germline CDR1 is LGHDT and CDR2 is YNNKEL (reference sequence). J lost 6 bases, V lost 3 bases, and 18 bases had no gene match. The CDR3 has 18 amino acids. The CDR3 loop reads CASSQWGIGRGRASEQYF. In DNA form, the CDR3 reads TGTGCCAGCAGCCAGTGGGGTATCGGCCGCGGGAGGGCAAGCGAGCAGTACTTC.

This clone was found a few times. The rearrangement links TRBV7-8 to TRBJ2-2, with a tentative D call TRBD2 (6 bases). The CDR3 contains 13 residues. Deletions cut 1 base from V and 7 bases from J, with 7 bases between. Germline V gene lookup returns CDR1 SGHVS and CDR2 FQNEAQ. CDR3 protein: CASSLVGGGELFF. The DNA of the CDR3 is TGTGCCAGCAGCTTAGTGGGAGGCGGGGAGCTGTTTTTT.

The chain couples TRBV28 to TRBJ2-3, with D tentatively TRBD1 (5 bases). This CDR3 is 14 amino acids long. Germline CDR1 is MDHEN and CDR2 is SYDVKM. Trimming removed 3 bases at V and 2 bases at J, with 9 bases between. CDR3 loop: CASSFAGSTDTQYF. The CDR3 DNA reads as TGTGCCAGCAGTTTCGCAGGGTCCACAGATACGCAGTATTTT.

This chain connects TRBV3-1 (or the pseudogene TRBV3-2) to TRBJ1-6; D might be TRBD1 (5 bases). CDR1 LGHDT and CDR2 YNNKEL come from the germline V gene (reference sequence). There are 24 residues in the CDR3. V was trimmed by 0 bases and J by 0 bases, leaving 30 bases between them. The CDR3 here is CASSQDRSRYWGSHLGSYNSPLHF. CDR3 sequence (DNA): TGTGCCAGCAGCCAAGATCGTTCTCGGTACTGGGGCAGTCACCTTGGCTCCTATAATTCACCCCTCCACTTT.

J is TRBJ1-2 and V is TRBV7-9, with unresolved D. Trimming shortened V by 5 bases and J by 4 bases, and 17 bases separated the two germline ends. The length of the CDR3 is 15 residues. Germline loops: CDR1 SEHNR, CDR2 FQNEAQ (reference sequence). The CDR3 coding sequence is TGTGCCAGCAGCCCACAAGGGAGTAGGGCCTATGGCTACACCTTC. Its translation: CASSPQGSRAYGYTF.

V and J are TRBV10-3 and TRBJ1-2, with D possibly TRBD1 on 6 matching bases. The CDR3 extends over 13 amino acids. Trimming cost V 4 bases and J 6 bases, with 12 bases left between them. In germline, CDR1 is ENHRY, CDR2 SYGVKD. The DNA of the CDR3 is TGTGCCATCAGTGGGACAGTCAGGAATGGCTACACCTTC. It specifies CAISGTVRNGYTF.

The CDR3 nucleotides are TGTGCCAGCAGTCTGACAGGGGGCGTGAGGGGTGGCTACACCTTC. Translated, it gives CASSLTGGVRGGYTF. The V call is TRBV27, the J call TRBJ1-2; 10 positions agree with TRBD1. V shed 5 bases, J shed 7 bases, and the junction held 10 bases outside the gene matches. CDR1 is MNHEY, CDR2 SMNVEV, per germline (reference sequence). The CDR3 is 15 residues long.